The subject of this entry is one T cell receptor beta chain. Its antigen is unknown. From the reads, TCRdb called clonotypes with MiXCR, one entry per CDR3 protein. The data contain over 45,000 distinct CDR3 sequences, over 15% of them singletons. The source of the sample is a study of T cell repertoires in cytomegalovirus infection. Study information: Peptides in the study included HLA-C-restricted and HLA-B-restricted CMV epitopes. Study conclusions and caveats: Cumulative public TCR beta family frequency identified CMV carriers with the relevant HLA.

The germline V gene has CDR1 DFQATT and CDR2 SNEGSKA (reference sequence). V dropped 2 bases and J dropped 2; count of bases not matched to a gene: 3. This CDR3 is 13 amino acids long. The sequencing used CD8+ T cells from cultured PBMCs, collected from culture after CMV antigen stimulation. The sequence derives from a human donor in good health (CMV status not recorded). Some clones in this sample may be carry-over from other donors' samples. The V and J genes are TRBV20-1 and TRBJ2-7; 7 bases are a match to TRBD1. The CDR3 sequence is CSARTGTAYEQYF. CDR3 nucleotide sequence: TGCAGTGCTAGAACGGGGACAGCCTACGAGCAGTACTTC.